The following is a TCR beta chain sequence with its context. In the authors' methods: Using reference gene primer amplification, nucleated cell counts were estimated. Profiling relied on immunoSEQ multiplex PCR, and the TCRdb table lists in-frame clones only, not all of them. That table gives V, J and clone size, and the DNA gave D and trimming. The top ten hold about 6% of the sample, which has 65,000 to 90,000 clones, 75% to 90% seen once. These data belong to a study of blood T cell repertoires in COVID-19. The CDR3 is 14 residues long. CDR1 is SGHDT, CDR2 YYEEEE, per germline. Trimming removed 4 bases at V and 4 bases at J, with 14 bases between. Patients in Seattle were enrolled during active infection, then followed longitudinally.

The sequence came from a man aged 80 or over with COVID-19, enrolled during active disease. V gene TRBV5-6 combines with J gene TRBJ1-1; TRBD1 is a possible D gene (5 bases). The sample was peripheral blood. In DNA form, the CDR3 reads TGTGCCAGCAGCCATCAGGGTTGGGGCACTGAAGCTTTCTTT. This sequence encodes CASSHQGWGTEAFF. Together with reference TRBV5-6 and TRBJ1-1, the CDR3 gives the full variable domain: DAGVTQSPTHLIKTRGQQVTLRCSPKSGHDTVSWYQQALGQGPQFIFQYYEEEERQRGNFPDRFSGHQFPNYSSELNVNALLLGDSALYLCASSHQGWGTEAFFGQGTRLTVV.